This TCR beta chain is drawn from a study of metastatic and nonmetastatic thyroid tumors. TCRdb re-clonotyped the PCR reads via MiXCR. The data show 20,000 to 25,000 clones, 18% seen once. Until they underwent thyroid surgery, no patient had received any treatment. Germline CDR1 is MGHDK and CDR2 is SYGVNS. V was shortened by 4 bases and J by 2 bases, with 9 bases between the two germline ends. The CDR3 is made up of 14 amino acids. This clone was seen many times. Sequenced sample: adjacent normal tissue. The V call is TRBV25-1, the J call TRBJ1-3, with D unclear. This receptor was identified in a male donor with papillary thyroid cancer or a benign thyroid nodule (not recorded which). Some clones in this sample may be carry-over from other donors' samples. CDR3 nucleotide sequence: TGTGCCAGCAGTGCCTGGGAAACTGGAAACACCATATATTTT. This codes for CASSAWETGNTIYF.